This entry concerns a single T cell receptor beta chain. TCRdb re-called the 5' RACE reads through MiXCR, storing one row per CDR3 protein. Of about 320,000 distinct CDR3 sequences in the sample, around 6.8% are singletons; the top ten hold roughly a sixth. The record originates from a study of T cells after yellow fever vaccination. Per the germline V gene, CDR1 is LGHDT and CDR2 is YNNKEL (reference sequence). The CDR3 has 14 residues. V was clipped by 0 bases and J by 8 bases, with 13 bases between them. The sequence came from a man younger than 30 who received the YFV17D yellow fever vaccine. This specimen was PBMCs, taken roughly 47 days after the first yellow fever vaccination. V is TRBV3-1 and J is TRBJ1-2, with D maybe TRBD1 (6 bases). CDR3: CASSQDPRRGGYTF. The CDR3 region has the DNA TGTGCCAGCAGCCAAGACCCGAGAAGGGGGGGCTACACCTTC. The whole variable domain, filled in from reference TRBV3-1 and TRBJ1-2, reads DTAVSQTPKYLVTQMGNDKSIKCEQNLGHDTMYWYKQDSKKFLKIMFSYNNKELIINETVPNRFSPKSPDKAHLNLHINSLELGDSAVYFCASSQDPRRGGYTFGSGTRLTVV.